One and the same sample provided the 20 T cell receptor beta chains below, sequenced in a study of OX40 agonist ivuxolimab in advanced cancers. Method: immunoSEQ multiplex PCR; TCRdb's copy keeps in-frame clones and lacks some. Of over 85,000 clones listed, 90% to 95% were seen once; the top ten hold 0.26%. The specimen was CD4+ or CD8+ T cells sorted from blood, collected in a trial of the OX40 agonist ivuxolimab. These receptors originate from an adult with an advanced solid tumor such as melanoma, head and neck, liver or kidney cancer.

The V call is TRBV15, the J call TRBJ1-3; TRBD1 matches at 8 bases. This CDR3 is built from 17 residues. CDR1 and CDR2 from the germline V gene are LNHNV and YYDKDF (reference sequence). With 3 bases clipped from V and 0 bases from J, the junction kept 7 bases outside the gene matches. CDR3 protein: CATSSRTGHHSGNTIYF. As DNA, the CDR3 is TGTGCCACCAGCAGTAGGACAGGGCATCACTCTGGAAACACCATATATTTT.

V is TRBV14 and J is TRBJ1-2, with D perhaps TRBD1 (5 bases). The V and J ends lost 3 bases and 8 bases respectively, with 13 bases between them. Germline CDR1 SGHDN, CDR2 FVKESK. The CDR3 is 13 residues long. The CDR3 DNA is TGTGCCAGCAGCCAGGGACGGATCTACGGCTACACCTTC. Protein sequence: CASSQGRIYGYTF.

The chain employs TRBV28 and TRBJ1-2; D gene unclear. CDR3 length: 12 amino acids. The germline V and J ends were trimmed by 3 bases and 1 base, with 3 bases remaining between them. The germline V gene encodes CDR1 MDHEN and CDR2 SYDVKM. CDR3 protein: CASSFSNYGYTF. The CDR3 nucleotides are TGTGCCAGCAGTTTCAGTAACTATGGCTACACCTTC.

The rearrangement joins TRBV11-2 to TRBJ2-6; D is unclear. The CDR3 consists of 16 residues. Per germline, CDR1 SGHAT and CDR2 FQNNGV. V dropped 1 base and J dropped 0 bases, with 7 bases sitting between them. The CDR3 nucleotides are TGTGCCAGCAGCTTAGGGCAGTTCTCTGGGGCCAACGTCCTGACTTTC. This sequence encodes CASSLGQFSGANVLTF.

The chain links TRBV19 to TRBJ1-1; 9 bases map to TRBD1. Germline CDR1 is LNHDA and CDR2 is SQIVND (reference sequence). CDR3 length: 17 amino acids. V lost 1 base and J lost 6; bases outside the gene matches: 12. The CDR3 sequence: CASSIARFRTGASEAFF. CDR3 sequence (DNA): TGTGCCAGTAGTATAGCCCGTTTTAGGACAGGGGCTTCTGAAGCTTTCTTT. The whole variable domain, remainder taken from reference TRBV19 and TRBJ1-1, is DGGITQSPKYLFRKEGQNVTLSCEQNLNHDAMYWYRQDPGQGLRLIYYSQIVNDFQKGDIAEGYSVSREKKESFPLTVTSAQKNPTAFYLCASSIARFRTGASEAFFGQGTRLTVV.

The rearrangement joins TRBV25-1 to TRBJ2-3, with D hard to call. Germline V gene data show CDR1 as MGHDK and CDR2 as SYGVNS. CDR3 length equals 13 residues. Trimming stripped 0 bases from V and 6 bases from J, with 7 bases between. In DNA form, the CDR3 reads TGTGCCAGCAGTGAATACGGGCAGGATACGCAGTATTTT. Amino acid sequence: CASSEYGQDTQYF.

This clone was observed once. The chain links TRBV6-5 to TRBJ1-1; 7 bases line up with TRBD1. Germline CDR1 reads MNHEY; CDR2 reads SVGAGI. V lost 5 bases to trimming and J lost 4 bases; unmatched junction nucleotides: 10. This CDR3 contains 15 residues. DNA of the CDR3: TGTGCCAGCAGTAAGTCCCGGGACAGCACCACTGAAGCTTTCTTT. It codes for CASSKSRDSTTEAFF.

Written as DNA, the CDR3 is TGTGCCAGCAGCTTGGTAGGGCTTGGCTACACCTTC. Its translation: CASSLVGLGYTF. The chain joins TRBV7-2 to TRBJ1-2; D gene ambiguous. The V end lost 3 bases, the J end lost 7 bases, and 9 bases lay between the germline ends. Germline values: CDR1 SGHTA, CDR2 FQGNSA. The CDR3 runs to 12 residues.

The CDR3 loop is CASSPGGEKGDEQYV. CDR3 nucleotide sequence: TGTGCCAGCAGCCCCGGGGGGGAGAAGGGGGACGAGCAGTACGTC. J is TRBJ2-7 and V is TRBV11-3; 8 positions match TRBD2. The CDR3 runs to 15 residues. The V and J ends lost 5 bases and 5 bases, in that order; junction bases with no gene match: 11. The germline CDR1 and CDR2 sequences are SGHNT and YENEEA.

This sequence joins TRBV5-4 and TRBJ2-7, with 13 bases identical to TRBD2. Germline-derived CDR1 and CDR2 are SGHNT and YYREEE (reference sequence). The V gene end was trimmed by 1 base and the J gene end by 4 bases; junction bases not matched to a gene: 5. This CDR3 comprises 16 residues. The DNA for the CDR3 is TGTGCCAGCAGCTTGACTAGCGGGGGGGCCGTATACGAGCAGTACTTC. This encodes CASSLTSGGAVYEQYF.

V gene TRBV11-1 combines with J gene TRBJ1-5; D not certain. From germline, CDR1 is SGHAT and CDR2 FQDESV (reference sequence). The CDR3 extends over 13 amino acids. V gave up 3 bases and J gave up 6 bases, with 9 bases separating them. Here the CDR3 reads CASSFGVFQPQHF. The DNA of the CDR3 is TGTGCCAGCAGCTTCGGAGTGTTTCAGCCCCAGCATTTT. The variable domain in full, completed from reference TRBV11-1 and TRBJ1-5, reads EAEVAQSPRYKITEKSQAVAFWCDPISGHATLYWYRQILGQGPELLVQFQDESVVDDSQLPKDRFSAERLKGVDSTLKIQPAELGDSAMYLCASSFGVFQPQHFGDGTRLSIL.

CDR3 in DNA: TGTGCCAGCAGCTTCCGTGGTATCGGCTACACCTTC. It codes for CASSFRGIGYTF. The rearrangement links TRBV6-5 to TRBJ1-2; unclear D gene. Trimming removed 6 bases at V and 8 bases at J, with 13 bases between. Germline CDR1 reads MNHEY; CDR2 reads SVGAGI. CDR3 length: 12 amino acids.

The rearrangement links TRBV19 to TRBJ2-1; 9 bases align to TRBD2. V trimming: 4 bases; J trimming: 4 bases; junction bases outside the gene matches: 5. The CDR3 has 15 residues. Per germline, CDR1 LNHDA and CDR2 SQIVND (reference sequence). DNA of the CDR3: TGTGCCAGTAGTAATGAGACTAGCGGTTACAATGAGCAGTTCTTC. This codes for CASSNETSGYNEQFF. The full variable domain, in which reference TRBV19 and TRBJ2-1 provide the parts outside the CDR3, is DGGITQSPKYLFRKEGQNVTLSCEQNLNHDAMYWYRQDPGQGLRLIYYSQIVNDFQKGDIAEGYSVSREKKESFPLTVTSAQKNPTAFYLCASSNETSGYNEQFFGPGTRLTVL.

The genes are TRBV4-3 and TRBJ2-1, with 10 bases that match TRBD2. The length of the CDR3 is 15 residues. Germline-derived CDR1 and CDR2 are LGHNA and YSLEER. The trim removed 4 bases at V and 12 bases at J, leaving 12 bases unmatched. CDR3 loop: CASSLNRLAGLRQFF. Here the CDR3 DNA reads TGCGCCAGCAGCCTAAATCGACTAGCGGGCTTGAGGCAGTTCTTC.

This clone was seen once. CDR3 DNA: TGTGCCAGCAGGCCGGGGCCGATGGAGATTGAGACCCAGTACTTC. Its protein product is CASRPGPMEIETQYF. J is TRBJ2-5 and V is TRBV6-5; tentatively, D is TRBD1 or TRBD2 (5 bases each). Germline CDR1 reads MNHEY; CDR2 reads SVGAGI. The ends were cut back, 6 bases at V and 5 bases at J, with 19 bases in the middle. The CDR3 length is 15 residues.

This chain joins TRBV5-1 and TRBJ2-3, with 8 bases lining up with TRBD1. In germline, CDR1 is SGHRS, CDR2 YFSETQ. This CDR3 contains 15 residues. V dropped 0 bases and J dropped 4; count of bases not matched to a gene: 4. The CDR3 coding sequence is TGCGCCAGCAGCTTGGGACAGGGGAAGGCAGATACGCAGTATTTT. Amino acid sequence: CASSLGQGKADTQYF.

The gene calls are TRBV9 and TRBJ2-5, with D possibly TRBD1 on 5 matching bases. CDR1 and CDR2 from the germline V gene are SGDLS and YYNGEE. V lost 4 bases and J lost 3, with 10 bases in between. The CDR3 covers 13 residues. CDR3 sequence reads: CASSRQIEETQYF. CDR3 nucleotide sequence: TGTGCCAGCAGCAGACAGATAGAAGAGACCCAGTACTTC. The entire variable domain, with the rest obtained from reference TRBV9 and TRBJ2-5, is as follows: DSGVTQTPKHLITATGQRVTLRCSPRSGDLSVYWYQQSLDQGLQFLIQYYNGEERAKGNILERFSAQQFPDLHSELNLSSLELGDSALYFCASSRQIEETQYFGPGTRLLVL.

The chain is built from TRBV19 and TRBJ1-4; D not certain. The V end was cut by 3 bases, the J end by 5 bases, with 4 bases between. CDR3 size: 12 residues. Germline V gene sequence: CDR1 LNHDA, CDR2 SQIVND (reference sequence). CDR3 protein: CASSISNEKLFF. The CDR3 DNA sequence: TGTGCCAGTAGTATCTCCAATGAAAAACTGTTTTTT.

V and J are TRBV5-1 and TRBJ2-2; D is possibly TRBD1 (6 bases). The germline gives CDR1 SGHRS, CDR2 YFSETQ. This CDR3 region has 16 residues. Trimming shortened V by 1 base and J by 2 bases, and 12 bases separated the two germline ends. The CDR3 reads CASSLMGAGNTGELFF. CDR3 nucleotide sequence: TGCGCCAGCAGCTTGATGGGGGCAGGCAACACCGGGGAGCTGTTTTTT. The full variable domain, with the rest looked up from reference TRBV5-1 and TRBJ2-2, is KAGVTQTPRYLIKTRGQQVTLSCSPISGHRSVSWYQQTPGQGLQFLFEYFSETQRNKGNFPGRFSGRQFSNSRSEMNVSTLELGDSALYLCASSLMGAGNTGELFFGEGSRLTVL.

The chain employs TRBV4-2 and TRBJ1-5; TRBD1 might be the D (5 bases). Germline V lookup: CDR1 LGHNA, CDR2 YNFKEQ. Deletions cut 0 bases from V and 7 bases from J, with 10 bases between. The CDR3 extends over 14 amino acids. The CDR3 protein is CASSQEGGKQPQHF. The CDR3 DNA sequence: TGTGCCAGCAGCCAAGAGGGGGGGAAGCAGCCCCAGCATTTT.